This TCR beta chain came from a study of shared clonotypes between healthy human individuals. Study context: CD4 naive cells filled three plates per donor, CD4 memory three, CD8 naive two and CD8 memory one.

Study-level points and caveats: Memory subsets generally showed lower estimated richness than naive subsets. When compared with the clonotypes that were shared by all four sorted-subset donors, the non-shared clonotypes turned out to have lower generation probabilities.

As to this clone: Its antigen is unidentified.

V lost 7 bases and J lost 3, with 16 bases in between. Per the germline V gene, CDR1 is MDHEN and CDR2 is SYDVKM. The CDR3 covers 14 residues. The repertoire was sequenced with immunoSEQ multiplex PCR; TCRdb's copy has only in-frame clones and lacks some. The sample holds 1,500,000 or so clones; around 97% are singletons and the top ten take approximately 1%. Partitioning of CD4+ cells yielded a CD45RA+ naive subset and a CD45RA-negative memory subset. Sequencing was carried out using naive CD4+ T cells sorted from blood. Subset of the sample: CD45RA+ positively selected. The receptor was isolated from a young man in good health. This chain uses TRBV28 with TRBJ2-7; D not resolved. CDR3 DNA: TGTGCCAGCAATGGCAGGCGGTACGACTACGAGCAGTACTTC. Protein product: CASNGRRYDYEQYF.